This T cell receptor beta chain was obtained from a study of T cell responses to AZD1222 COVID-19 vaccine. The study's findings and limits: Clonal diversity may have been underestimated in mostly white British donors.

The CDR3 consists of 13 residues. Trimming stripped 5 bases from V and 1 base from J, with 8 bases between. Germline CDR1 and CDR2: MDHEN and SYDVKM. With regard to this clone: Its antigen is currently unknown.

TCRdb keeps only in-frame clones here, not all; method: immunoSEQ multiplex PCR. The table shows 140,000 to 150,000 clones, with 85% to 90% occurring only once. This TCR came from an adult in good health. This chain links TRBV28 with TRBJ1-1; D gene unclear. Sequenced here: peripheral blood, sampled on day 0 of AZD1222 vaccination. CDR3: CASSHSPNTEAFF. DNA of the CDR3: TGTGCCAGCAGTCACTCCCCGAACACTGAAGCTTTCTTT.